A selection of T cell receptor beta chains follows, all from one sample in a study of blood T cell repertoires in COVID-19. Assay: immunoSEQ multiplex PCR; the TCRdb copy retains only in-frame clones and omits some. This sample carries 100,000 to 150,000 clones, around 81% of them seen once, and the ten largest clones take about a sixth. Sequencing was performed on peripheral blood. Receptors originate from a man aged 25 to 40 with COVID-19, enrolled during active disease. The CDR3 runs from the conserved cysteine through the conserved F or W. The order of the fields is CDR3 protein, CDR3 DNA, D gene, J gene, clone size, V gene. A D gene is named only where the DNA matches it firmly. Part of the rows lack a size; the others show once, few, many or a class for expanded clones.

CDR3 protein: CASNRQGSNYGYTF
CDR3 DNA: TGTGCCAGCAACCGACAGGGTTCGAACTATGGCTACACCTTC
D gene: TRBD1
J gene: TRBJ1-2
clone size: -
V gene: TRBV9

CDR3 protein: CASTPTGTGETEAFF
CDR3 DNA: TGTGCCAGCACTCCGACGGGGACAGGGGAGACTGAAGCTTTCTTT
D gene: TRBD1
J gene: TRBJ1-1
clone size: -
V gene: TRBV28

CDR3 protein: CASSLGGGGQETQYF
CDR3 DNA: TGTGCCAGCAGCTTAGGAGGTGGAGGGCAAGAGACCCAGTACTTC
D gene: -
J gene: TRBJ2-5
clone size: -
V gene: TRBV7-7

CDR3 protein: CASSADQGFGTEAFF
CDR3 DNA: TGTGCCAGCAGCGCCGATCAGGGGTTCGGCACTGAAGCTTTCTTT
D gene: -
J gene: TRBJ1-1
clone size: -
V gene: TRBV9

CDR3 protein: CASTAGGIGYTEAFF
CDR3 DNA: TGTGCCAGCACAGCAGGGGGTATAGGGTACACTGAAGCTTTCTTT
D gene: TRBD1
J gene: TRBJ1-1
clone size: -
V gene: TRBV7-6

CDR3 protein: CASSQGLGQGTYEQYF
CDR3 DNA: TGCGCCAGCAGCCAAGGTCTGGGACAGGGTACCTACGAGCAGTACTTC
D gene: TRBD1
J gene: TRBJ2-7
clone size: once
V gene: TRBV4-3

CDR3 protein: CASSVPGLPWGEQYF
CDR3 DNA: TGTGCCAGTAGTGTACCGGGACTTCCCTGGGGGGAGCAGTACTTC
D gene: -
J gene: TRBJ2-7
clone size: -
V gene: TRBV19

CDR3 protein: CASSLGVRYSLQYF
CDR3 DNA: TGTGCCAGCAGTTTAGGTGTAAGGTATAGCCTGCAGTATTTT
D gene: -
J gene: TRBJ2-3
clone size: -
V gene: TRBV28

CDR3 protein: CASTHGRGPTDTQYF
CDR3 DNA: TGCGCCAGCACTCACGGTAGGGGGCCCACAGATACGCAGTATTTT
D gene: TRBD1
J gene: TRBJ2-3
clone size: -
V gene: TRBV4-1

CDR3 protein: CASQADEKLFF
CDR3 DNA: TGTGCCAGTCAGGCTGATGAAAAACTGTTTTTT
D gene: -
J gene: TRBJ1-4
clone size: -
V gene: TRBV28

CDR3 protein: CASSPPGTGSTDTQYF
CDR3 DNA: TGTGCCAGCAGCCCTCCAGGGACAGGGAGCACAGATACGCAGTATTTT
D gene: TRBD1
J gene: TRBJ2-3
clone size: -
V gene: TRBV25-1

CDR3 protein: CSVIQGVGETQYF
CDR3 DNA: TGCAGCGTCATACAGGGGGTCGGAGAGACCCAGTACTTC
D gene: TRBD1
J gene: TRBJ2-5
clone size: -
V gene: TRBV29-1

CDR3 protein: CASSTSGTGGPDTQYF
CDR3 DNA: TGTGCCAGCAGCACTTCCGGGACAGGGGGCCCAGATACGCAGTATTTT
D gene: TRBD1
J gene: TRBJ2-3
clone size: -
V gene: TRBV11-3

CDR3 protein: CASSFVGTGGAETQYF
CDR3 DNA: TGTGCCAGCAGCTTCGTCGGGACAGGGGGCGCAGAGACCCAGTACTTC
D gene: TRBD1
J gene: TRBJ2-5
clone size: -
V gene: TRBV5-4

CDR3 protein: CASSLDTSGDTDTQYF
CDR3 DNA: TGCGCCAGCAGCTTGGATACTAGCGGGGACACAGATACGCAGTATTTT
D gene: TRBD2
J gene: TRBJ2-3
clone size: -
V gene: TRBV5-1

CDR3 protein: CASSDRASNYGYTF
CDR3 DNA: TGTGCCAGCAGCGACAGGGCGTCTAACTATGGCTACACCTTC
D gene: TRBD1
J gene: TRBJ1-2
clone size: -
V gene: TRBV6-5

CDR3 protein: CASSSPGQGSRGYTF
CDR3 DNA: TGTGCCAGCAGTTCCCCGGGACAGGGGAGCCGGGGCTACACCTTC
D gene: TRBD1
J gene: TRBJ1-2
clone size: -
V gene: TRBV27

CDR3 protein: CATTVNYGYTF
CDR3 DNA: TGTGCCACGACAGTTAACTATGGCTACACCTTC
D gene: -
J gene: TRBJ1-2
clone size: -
V gene: TRBV28

CDR3 protein: CASSLLQQGSGYTF
CDR3 DNA: TGTGCCAGCAGCTTATTACAACAGGGCTCCGGCTACACCTTC
D gene: -
J gene: TRBJ1-2
clone size: -
V gene: TRBV7-9

CDR3 protein: CASSLLAGAYEQYF
CDR3 DNA: TGTGCCAGCTCCCTACTAGCGGGGGCCTACGAGCAGTACTTC
D gene: TRBD2
J gene: TRBJ2-7
clone size: -
V gene: TRBV18

CDR3 protein: CASSRRDLPGELFF
CDR3 DNA: TGCGCCAGCAGTCGGCGGGACCTCCCCGGGGAGCTGTTTTTT
D gene: -
J gene: TRBJ2-2
clone size: -
V gene: TRBV23-1

CDR3 protein: CASSFTGNSNQPQHF
CDR3 DNA: TGTGCCAGCAGTTTCACAGGGAATAGCAATCAGCCCCAGCATTTT
D gene: -
J gene: TRBJ1-5
clone size: once
V gene: TRBV6-5

CDR3 protein: CASSRGGGAWETQYF
CDR3 DNA: TGTGCCAGCAGCCGAGGCGGGGGGGCCTGGGAGACCCAGTACTTC
D gene: TRBD2
J gene: TRBJ2-5
clone size: few
V gene: TRBV7-8

CDR3 protein: CASFFPSGGGYTF
CDR3 DNA: TGTGCCAGCTTCTTTCCGTCGGGAGGGGGCTACACCTTC
D gene: -
J gene: TRBJ1-2
clone size: -
V gene: TRBV28

CDR3 protein: CSASRWAGRNEKLFF
CDR3 DNA: TGCAGTGCTAGTCGCTGGGCAGGGAGGAACGAAAAACTGTTTTTT
D gene: -
J gene: TRBJ1-4
clone size: -
V gene: TRBV20-1

CDR3 protein: CASSQGPGGTYEQYF
CDR3 DNA: TGTGCCAGCAGCCAAGGCCCGGGGGGCACCTACGAGCAGTACTTC
D gene: -
J gene: TRBJ2-7
clone size: -
V gene: TRBV6-5

CDR3 protein: CASSQENGGGYGYTF
CDR3 DNA: TGCGCCAGCAGCCAAGAGAACGGGGGAGGGTATGGCTACACCTTC
D gene: -
J gene: TRBJ1-2
clone size: -
V gene: TRBV4-1

CDR3 protein: CASSIYIGGNTGELFF
CDR3 DNA: TGTGCCAGTAGTATTTATATCGGGGGGAACACCGGGGAGCTGTTTTTT
D gene: -
J gene: TRBJ2-2
clone size: -
V gene: TRBV19

CDR3 protein: CASSPIVGDNEQFF
CDR3 DNA: TGTGCCAGTAGCCCTATCGTCGGTGATAATGAGCAGTTCTTC
D gene: -
J gene: TRBJ2-1
clone size: -
V gene: TRBV19

CDR3 protein: CASSYEAGFYEQYF
CDR3 DNA: TGTGCCAGCAGTTACGAAGCGGGGTTCTACGAGCAGTACTTC
D gene: TRBD2
J gene: TRBJ2-7
clone size: -
V gene: TRBV6-5

CDR3 protein: CASSGGRQSLPYGYTF
CDR3 DNA: TGTGCCAGCAGTGGCGGGAGACAGTCCTTACCGTACGGCTACACCTTC
D gene: -
J gene: TRBJ1-2
clone size: -
V gene: TRBV28

CDR3 protein: CASSRWKGQETQYF
CDR3 DNA: TGTGCCAGTAGTCGGTGGAAGGGGCAAGAGACCCAGTACTTC
D gene: -
J gene: TRBJ2-5
clone size: -
V gene: TRBV19

CDR3 protein: CASSVVFGGQETQYF
CDR3 DNA: TGTGCCAGCAGCGTAGTATTTGGAGGACAAGAGACCCAGTACTTC
D gene: -
J gene: TRBJ2-5
clone size: once
V gene: TRBV9

CDR3 protein: CASSRTSGGQETQYF
CDR3 DNA: TGTGCCAGCAGCCGCACTAGCGGGGGCCAAGAGACCCAGTACTTC
D gene: TRBD2
J gene: TRBJ2-5
clone size: -
V gene: TRBV6-5

CDR3 protein: CASRPIGTGLYEQYF
CDR3 DNA: TGTGCCAGCAGACCGATAGGGACAGGGCTCTACGAGCAGTACTTC
D gene: TRBD1
J gene: TRBJ2-7
clone size: -
V gene: TRBV11-2

CDR3 protein: CASSLEAPYEQYF
CDR3 DNA: TGTGCCAGCAGCTTAGAAGCACCCTACGAGCAGTACTTC
D gene: -
J gene: TRBJ2-7
clone size: -
V gene: TRBV7-2

CDR3 protein: CASSPRGTSGSLSYNEQFF
CDR3 DNA: TGCGCCAGCAGCCCGCGCGGGACTAGCGGGAGTTTGTCCTACAATGAGCAGTTCTTC
D gene: TRBD2
J gene: TRBJ2-1
clone size: -
V gene: TRBV5-1

CDR3 protein: CASSESAILDYGYTF
CDR3 DNA: TGTGCCAGCAGTGAATCGGCGATACTAGACTATGGCTACACCTTC
D gene: -
J gene: TRBJ1-2
clone size: few
V gene: TRBV25-1

CDR3 protein: CASNHRGNTEAFF
CDR3 DNA: TGTGCCAGCAACCACAGGGGGAACACTGAAGCTTTCTTT
D gene: TRBD1
J gene: TRBJ1-1
clone size: -
V gene: TRBV5-6

CDR3 protein: CASSAGTLGNTIYF
CDR3 DNA: TGTGCCAGCAGCGCGGGTACCTTAGGAAACACCATATATTTT
D gene: -
J gene: TRBJ1-3
clone size: -
V gene: TRBV9

CDR3 protein: CATSDGQGVRYNEQFF
CDR3 DNA: TGTGCCACCAGTGATGGACAGGGCGTACGTTACAATGAGCAGTTCTTC
D gene: TRBD1
J gene: TRBJ2-1
clone size: -
V gene: TRBV24-1

CDR3 protein: CASSQTLPQSQGNTIYF
CDR3 DNA: TGCGCCAGCAGCCAGACCCTCCCACAGTCTCAGGGAAACACCATATATTTT
D gene: -
J gene: TRBJ1-3
clone size: -
V gene: TRBV4-3

CDR3 protein: CASSFSGRATDTQYF
CDR3 DNA: TGTGCCAGCAGTTTTAGCGGGAGGGCTACAGATACGCAGTATTTT
D gene: TRBD2
J gene: TRBJ2-3
clone size: few
V gene: TRBV28

CDR3 protein: CASSFVQGARLSGNTIYF
CDR3 DNA: TGTGCCAGCAGCTTTGTACAGGGGGCGCGACTCTCTGGAAACACCATATATTTT
D gene: TRBD1
J gene: TRBJ1-3
clone size: once
V gene: TRBV5-5

CDR3 protein: CAWSVRGGPLYNEQFF
CDR3 DNA: TGTGCCTGGAGTGTACGGGGGGGGCCCCTATACAATGAGCAGTTCTTC
D gene: TRBD2
J gene: TRBJ2-1
clone size: -
V gene: TRBV30

CDR3 protein: CATRGTRNNGNNSPLHF
CDR3 DNA: TGTGCCACCAGGGGGACACGAAATAACGGCAACAATTCACCCCTCCACTTT
D gene: TRBD1
J gene: TRBJ1-6
clone size: -
V gene: TRBV7-8

CDR3 protein: CASSYRNGYEQYF
CDR3 DNA: TGTGCCAGCAGTTACAGAAACGGCTACGAGCAGTACTTC
D gene: -
J gene: TRBJ2-7
clone size: -
V gene: TRBV6-5

CDR3 protein: CASSPGTGTYGYTF
CDR3 DNA: TGCGCCAGCAGTCCCGGGACAGGGACCTATGGCTACACCTTC
D gene: TRBD1
J gene: TRBJ1-2
clone size: -
V gene: TRBV5-1

CDR3 protein: CASTNGNYGYTF
CDR3 DNA: TGTGCCAGCACGAACGGGAACTATGGCTACACCTTC
D gene: -
J gene: TRBJ1-2
clone size: -
V gene: TRBV6-5

CDR3 protein: CASKTGSNSYNEQFF
CDR3 DNA: TGTGCCAGCAAGACAGGGTCGAACTCCTACAATGAGCAGTTCTTC
D gene: TRBD1
J gene: TRBJ2-1
clone size: -
V gene: TRBV6-5